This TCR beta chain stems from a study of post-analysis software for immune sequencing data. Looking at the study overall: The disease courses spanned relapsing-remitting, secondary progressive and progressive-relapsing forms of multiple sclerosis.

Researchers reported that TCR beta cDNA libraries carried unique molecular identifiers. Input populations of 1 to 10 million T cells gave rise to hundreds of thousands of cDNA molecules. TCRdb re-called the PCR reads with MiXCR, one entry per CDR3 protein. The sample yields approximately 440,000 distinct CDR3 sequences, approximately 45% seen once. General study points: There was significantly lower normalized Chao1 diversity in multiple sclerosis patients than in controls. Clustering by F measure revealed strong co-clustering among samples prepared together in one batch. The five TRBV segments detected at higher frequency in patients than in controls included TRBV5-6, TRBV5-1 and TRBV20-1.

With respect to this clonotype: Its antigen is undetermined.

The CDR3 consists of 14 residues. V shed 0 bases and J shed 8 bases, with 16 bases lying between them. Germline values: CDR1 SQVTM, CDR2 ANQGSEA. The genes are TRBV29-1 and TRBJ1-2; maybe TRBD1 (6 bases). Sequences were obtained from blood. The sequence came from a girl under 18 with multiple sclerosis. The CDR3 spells CSVEDRGPTGGYTF. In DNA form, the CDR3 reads TGCAGCGTTGAAGATCGAGGGCCGACAGGCGGCTACACCTTC.